This TCR beta chain was sequenced in a study of blood T cell repertoires in COVID-19 (dated by TCRdb to 2018 to 2020). With regard to the full study: Collaborator samples came from the United States, Italy and Spain and covered acute and convalescent phases of COVID-19. The repertoires were made available in a free public database intended to serve as a resource for research on the immune response to SARS-CoV-2. Samples were obtained from the ongoing ImmuneRACE study (first 160 participants) and from over a thousand subjects provided by 6 global collaborators. The material from the prospective study consisted of cDNA or gDNA derived from T cells, B-cell-depleted T cells, or PBMCs. Subjects who had been exposed to COVID-19, were actively infected with it, or had recovered from it provided the deeply sampled blood TCRbeta repertoires that made up the dataset. The sample metadata nearly always contained a de-identified subject ID, COVID-19 status, age in years and sex. Where HLA class I and class II types were available, the types were taken from metadata supplied by the sample provider, not from assay-based typing. General conclusions and limits of the study: The quantity of clinical and demographic metadata differed by source and by participant and was supplied without curation.

In the prospective study, participants were roughly 18 to 100 years old, resided in 20 to 30 geographic areas of the United States, and were enrolled through a virtual design. In the prospective study, cohorts were assigned on the basis of participant-reported clinical history obtained from a screening survey and a study questionnaire. Mobile phlebotomists in the prospective study collected whole blood, serum and a nasopharyngeal or oropharyngeal swab from every participant. Additional blood draws and questionnaires over an approximately two-month period could optionally be provided by prospective study participants. Prospective study blood samples were shipped either frozen or at room temperature before DNA extraction. From the cysteine through the phenylalanine, the CDR3 covers 18 amino acids. Just the 54-base CDR3 DNA is kept, in frame starting at base 1. Germline trimming: 4 bases from V, 5 bases from J; junction bases outside gene matches: 9. The germline V gene (reference sequence) supplies CDR1 WNHNN and CDR2 SYGVQD.

The immunoSEQ Assay, a bias-controlled multiplex PCR, was used to amplify TCRbeta CDR3 regions from genomic DNA. On the authors' methods: The number of nucleated cells in each sample was estimated from the amplification of reference gene primers within the assay. Sequence reads were collapsed and filtered to measure the absolute abundance of every unique TCRbeta CDR3 rearrangement. For each sample, productive Simpson clonality was calculated as the square root of Simpson's diversity index across productive rearrangements. The table comes from immuneACCESS by way of TCRdb, which keeps in-frame sequences with V and J called. Part of the clones is missing from these tables; in studies checked, under half for an unresolved V gene and the rest for unknown reasons. D and trimming come from the DNA, and the V and J calls and clone size come from that table. Across this sample there are approximately 450,000 clones, with 70% to 90% seen only once. Roughly 2% of the sample rests with the top ten.

In its sample, this clone was seen a few times. Its specific antigen is unknown. No clone much larger than this one lies a single base away; base qualities are absent. The chain was built from TRBV10-1 and TRBJ2-2; a stretch of 14 junction bases matches TRBD2. This sequence originates from a woman aged 18 to 35 with acute COVID-19. The sample consisted of PBMCs or T cells enriched from blood (not recorded which). The nucleotides are TGCGCCAGCAGTGCCGGGACTAGCGGGAGAGTGAGGACCGGGGAGCTGTTTTTT. Translated, this gives CASSAGTSGRVRTGELFF.